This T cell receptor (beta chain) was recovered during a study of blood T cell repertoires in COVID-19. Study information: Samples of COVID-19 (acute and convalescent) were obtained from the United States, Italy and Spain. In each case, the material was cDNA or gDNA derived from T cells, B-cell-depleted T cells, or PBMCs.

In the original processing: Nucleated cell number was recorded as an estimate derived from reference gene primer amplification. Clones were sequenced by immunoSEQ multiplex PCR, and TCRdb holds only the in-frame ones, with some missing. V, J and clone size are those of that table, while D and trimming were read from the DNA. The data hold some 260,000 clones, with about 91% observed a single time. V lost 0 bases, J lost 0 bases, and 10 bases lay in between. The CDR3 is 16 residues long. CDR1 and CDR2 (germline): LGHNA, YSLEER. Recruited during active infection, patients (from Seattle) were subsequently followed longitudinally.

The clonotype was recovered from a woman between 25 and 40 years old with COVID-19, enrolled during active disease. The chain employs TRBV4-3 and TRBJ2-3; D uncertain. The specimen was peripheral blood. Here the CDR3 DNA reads TGCGCCAGCAGCCAAGAATCAGGCGTTAGCACAGATACGCAGTATTTT. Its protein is CASSQESGVSTDTQYF.